This TCR beta chain emerged from a study of siplizumab effects on memory and regulatory T cells. As regards this clone: Its matching antigen is unknown.

Germline CDR1 SGHNT, CDR2 YYREEE (reference sequence). The CDR3 is made up of 15 amino acids. The germline V and J ends were trimmed by 0 bases and 3 bases, with 12 bases remaining between them. Assays covered some 98,000 TCR templates per sample. TCRdb's table, derived via immunoSEQ multiplex PCR, lists solely in-frame clones and lacks some. The sample shows over 85,000 clones, roughly 92% of them seen only once. Findings and limits, study-wide: Naive T cells were seen as more diverse than memory cells and as major alloresponse contributors.

The receptor's source is a human donor in good health. Sequencing input: CD4+ T cells sorted from blood. The gene calls are TRBV5-4 and TRBJ1-1; D is perhaps TRBD1 (6 bases). The CDR3 here is CASSLGGGGDTEAFF. As DNA, the CDR3 is TGTGCCAGCAGCTTGGGAGGGGGTGGTGACACTGAAGCTTTCTTT. Filled out from reference TRBV5-4 and TRBJ1-1, the complete variable domain reads ETGVTQSPTHLIKTRGQQVTLRCSSQSGHNTVSWYQQALGQGPQFIFQYYREEENGRGNFPPRFSGLQFPNYSSELNVNALELDDSALYLCASSLGGGGDTEAFFGQGTRLTVV.